This TCR beta chain was retrieved from a study of cytomegalovirus exposure and HLA in healthy donors. The germline V gene has CDR1 LNHNV and CDR2 YYDKDF (reference sequence). V lost 1 base and J 2 bases, leaving 9 bases between the germline ends. CDR3 length: 15 residues. The PCR used 60 Vbeta and 13 Jbeta primers. Generated by immunoSEQ multiplex PCR, the TCRdb table keeps only in-frame clones and is missing some. The sample has about 100,000 clones; 65% to 75% are singletons. The sequence came from a woman in her forties in good health and CMV-seronegative. The J gene is TRBJ1-5, the V gene TRBV15, with unresolved D. What was sequenced was PBMCs. CDR3 coding DNA: TGTGCCACCAGCAGAGTCCCCGGTGGCAATCAGCCCCAGCATTTT. It specifies CATSRVPGGNQPQHF.